A single sample gave rise to the 3 T cell receptor beta chains below, sequenced in a study of CD8 T cells in ankylosing spondylitis. MiXCR, applied by TCRdb to the 5' RACE reads, yields one record per CDR3 protein. The sample consists of approximately 240,000 distinct CDR3 sequences, more than 20% of them appearing once. Sequenced input: blood, either unsorted or a sorted T cell fraction (not recorded which). The receptors were sampled from a male donor with ankylosing spondylitis or in good health (not recorded which).

This clonotype was seen only a few times. The chain recombines TRBV10-3 with TRBJ2-7; TRBD1 or TRBD2 may be the D gene (5 bases each). Germline V gene data show CDR1 as ENHRY and CDR2 as SYGVKD. Between the trimmed V and J ends, which lost 9 bases and 3 bases, there was a span of 12 bases. The CDR3 spans 12 residues. The CDR3 DNA sequence: TGTGCCATTGGGGGTTCGGTCTACGAGCAGTACTTC. This gives the protein CAIGGSVYEQYF.

This clonotype has more than one count but fewer than ten. This chain joins TRBV24-1 and TRBJ1-5; weak D call: TRBD1 (6 bases). The CDR3 runs 14 residues. V shed 4 bases and J shed 7 bases, with 13 bases lying between them. Germline V gives CDR1 KGHDR, CDR2 SFDVKD. This CDR3 is CATSDRQAPQPQHF. The DNA of the CDR3 is TGTGCCACCAGTGACAGACAGGCACCCCAGCCCCAGCATTTT.

This chain joins TRBV11-3 and TRBJ2-2; the match to TRBD1 covers 8 bases. CDR1 and CDR2 from the germline V gene are SGHNT and YENEEA. Losses at the gene ends were 5 bases for V and 6 bases for J; bases not matched to a gene: 5. This CDR3 comprises 14 residues. CDR3 loop: CASSQGAVAGELFF. In DNA form, the CDR3 reads TGTGCCAGCAGCCAGGGGGCAGTTGCCGGGGAGCTGTTTTTT.